This T cell receptor beta chain was sequenced during a study of liver allograft versus peripheral blood T cells. Study as a whole: Transplanted-liver and recipient peripheral blood T cell receptor repertoires were compared.

A single record per CDR3 protein comes from TCRdb applying MiXCR to the reads. The data contain more than 90 distinct CDR3 sequences, approximately 30% of them seen just once; the ten biggest clones take up 60% to 80%. Germline CDR1 is MNHNS and CDR2 is SASEGT. V dropped 1 base and J dropped 1 base, with 17 bases sitting between them. The CDR3 is made up of 18 amino acids. The gene calls are TRBV6-1 and TRBJ2-1; D could derive from TRBD1 or TRBD2 (6 bases each). This TCR was recovered from a human patient who had a liver transplant. A share of the T cells may be of graft donor origin. The CDR3 DNA reads as TGTGCCAGCAGTGAAGTGGACTACAGGGTAATGTCCTACAATGAGCAGTTCTTC. It is translated as CASSEVDYRVMSYNEQFF.